This TCR beta chain was profiled in a study of blood T cell repertoires in COVID-19. The assay was immunoSEQ multiplex PCR, and TCRdb's table has in-frame clones only and misses some. The sample contains 90,000 to 95,000 clones, more than 75% of which appear only once. This TCR came from an elderly woman with active COVID-19. Sample: peripheral blood.

This chain's CDR3 is CASSQETSGGLAKNIQYF. CDR3 nucleotides: TGTGCCAGCAGCCAAGAAACTAGCGGGGGTCTAGCCAAAAACATTCAGTACTTC. The chain uses TRBV4-2 and TRBJ2-4; 11 nucleotides match TRBD2. V shed 0 bases and J 0 bases; nucleotides not matched to a gene: 4. The CDR3 length is 18 residues. Germline-derived CDR1 and CDR2 are LGHNA and YNFKEQ.